This T cell receptor (beta chain) was retrieved from a study of shared clonotypes between healthy human individuals. Study-level information: Donors had three CD4 naive, three CD4 memory, two CD8 naive and one CD8 memory plate apiece. Overall study findings and caveats: Having only a few donors restricted how much genetic and exposure-history diversity was captured.

About this clone: Its antigen is unidentified. At one end the junction does not follow the germline gene, possibly because of a read error.

CDR3 size: 14 residues. Germline CDR1 and CDR2: SNHLY and FYNNEI. Sequenced by immunoSEQ multiplex PCR; TCRdb stores in-frame clones only, minus some. Of around 1.1 million clones listed, 60% to 80% are singletons. Donors comprised only Caucasian adults living in Nashville, Tennessee. The specimen was memory CD4+ T cells from PBMCs. Subset denoted: CD45RA-negative fraction. The sequence came from a man younger than 35 in good health. Some clones in this sample may be carry-over from other donors' samples. This chain connects TRBV2 to TRBJ1-4; the D is unclear. The CDR3 reads CASSQRQVVQGSIF. The CDR3, as DNA: TGTGCCAGCAGCCAAAGGCAGGTCGTACAAGGAAGTATTTTT.